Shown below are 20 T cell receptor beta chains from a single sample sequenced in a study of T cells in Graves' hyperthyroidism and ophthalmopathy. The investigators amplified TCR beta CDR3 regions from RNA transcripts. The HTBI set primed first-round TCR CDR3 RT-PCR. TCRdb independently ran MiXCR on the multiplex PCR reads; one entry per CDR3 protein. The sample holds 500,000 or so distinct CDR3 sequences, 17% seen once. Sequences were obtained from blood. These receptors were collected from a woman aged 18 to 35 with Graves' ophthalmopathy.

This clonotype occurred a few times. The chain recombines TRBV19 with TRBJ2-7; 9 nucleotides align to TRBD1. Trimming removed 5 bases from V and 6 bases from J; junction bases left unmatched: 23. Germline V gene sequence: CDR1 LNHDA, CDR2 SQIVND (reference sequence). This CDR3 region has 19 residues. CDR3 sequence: CASSGSRDRAIASVGEQYF. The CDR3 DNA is TGTGCCAGTAGTGGGAGCCGGGACAGGGCGATAGCATCGGTGGGCGAGCAGTACTTC. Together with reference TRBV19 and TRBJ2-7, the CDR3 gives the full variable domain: DGGITQSPKYLFRKEGQNVTLSCEQNLNHDAMYWYRQDPGQGLRLIYYSQIVNDFQKGDIAEGYSVSREKKESFPLTVTSAQKNPTAFYLCASSGSRDRAIASVGEQYFGPGTRLTVT.

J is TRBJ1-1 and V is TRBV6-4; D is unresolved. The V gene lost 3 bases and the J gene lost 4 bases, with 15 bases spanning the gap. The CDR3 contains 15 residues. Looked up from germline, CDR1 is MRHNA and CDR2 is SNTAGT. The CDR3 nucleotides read TGTGCCAGCAGTGAATCAAGCTCCGGGCTCACTGAAGCTTTCTTT. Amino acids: CASSESSSGLTEAFF.

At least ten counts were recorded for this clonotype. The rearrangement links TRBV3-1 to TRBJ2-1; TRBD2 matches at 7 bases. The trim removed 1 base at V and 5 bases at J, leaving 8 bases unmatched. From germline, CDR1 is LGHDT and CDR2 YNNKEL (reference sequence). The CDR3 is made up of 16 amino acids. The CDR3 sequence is CASSQAALAEHNEQFF. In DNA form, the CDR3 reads TGTGCCAGCAGCCAAGCTGCCCTAGCGGAACACAATGAGCAGTTCTTC.

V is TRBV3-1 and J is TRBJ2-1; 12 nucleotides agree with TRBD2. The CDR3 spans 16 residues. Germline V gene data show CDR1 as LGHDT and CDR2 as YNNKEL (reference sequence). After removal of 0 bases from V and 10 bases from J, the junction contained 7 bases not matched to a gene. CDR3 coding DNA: TGTGCCAGCAGCCAAGACGCTAGCGGGGGGGCCGGGGAGCAGTTCTTC. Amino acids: CASSQDASGGAGEQFF.

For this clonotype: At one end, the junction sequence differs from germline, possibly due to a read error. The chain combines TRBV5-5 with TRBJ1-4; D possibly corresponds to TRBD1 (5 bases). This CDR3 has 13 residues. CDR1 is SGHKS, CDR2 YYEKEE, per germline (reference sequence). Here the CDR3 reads CASRLDTSEKLFF. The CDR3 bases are TGTGCCAGCAGATTGGACACGAGTGAAAAACTGTTTTTT.

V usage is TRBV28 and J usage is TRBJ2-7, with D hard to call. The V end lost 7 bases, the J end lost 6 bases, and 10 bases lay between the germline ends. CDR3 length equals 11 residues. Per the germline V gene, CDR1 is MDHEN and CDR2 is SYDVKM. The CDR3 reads CASTDASEQYF. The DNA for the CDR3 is TGTGCCAGCACCGACGCATCCGAGCAGTACTTC.

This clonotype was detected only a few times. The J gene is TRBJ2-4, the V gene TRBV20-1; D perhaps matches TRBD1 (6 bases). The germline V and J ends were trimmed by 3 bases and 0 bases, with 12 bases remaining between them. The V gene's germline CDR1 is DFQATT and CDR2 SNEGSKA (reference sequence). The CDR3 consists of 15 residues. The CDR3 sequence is CSASQGTTAKNIQYF. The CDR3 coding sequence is TGCAGTGCTAGCCAGGGGACCACAGCCAAAAACATTCAGTACTTC.

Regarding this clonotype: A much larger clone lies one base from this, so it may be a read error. The CDR3 region has the DNA TGTGCCATCAGTGATTACAAGGGTAGCCACGGGCAGTACTTC. This gives the protein CAISDYKGSHGQYF. The chain couples TRBV10-3 to TRBJ2-7; no firm D call. This CDR3 is 14 amino acids long. In germline, CDR1 is ENHRY, CDR2 SYGVKD. Trimming shortened V by 3 bases and J by 9 bases, and 18 bases separated the two germline ends.

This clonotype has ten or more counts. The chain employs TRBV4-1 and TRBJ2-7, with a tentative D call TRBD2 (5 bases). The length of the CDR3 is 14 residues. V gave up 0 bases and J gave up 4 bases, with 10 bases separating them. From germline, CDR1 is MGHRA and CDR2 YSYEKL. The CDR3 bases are TGCGCCAGCAGCCAAGAAGACTATCGGTACGAGCAGTACTTC. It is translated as CASSQEDYRYEQYF.

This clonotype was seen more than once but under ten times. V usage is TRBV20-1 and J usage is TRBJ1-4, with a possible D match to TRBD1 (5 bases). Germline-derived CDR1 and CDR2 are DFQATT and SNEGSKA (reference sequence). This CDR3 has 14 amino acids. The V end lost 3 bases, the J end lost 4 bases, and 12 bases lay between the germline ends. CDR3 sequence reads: CSARMGRFNEKLFF. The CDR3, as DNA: TGCAGTGCTAGGATGGGGCGGTTTAATGAAAAACTGTTTTTT.

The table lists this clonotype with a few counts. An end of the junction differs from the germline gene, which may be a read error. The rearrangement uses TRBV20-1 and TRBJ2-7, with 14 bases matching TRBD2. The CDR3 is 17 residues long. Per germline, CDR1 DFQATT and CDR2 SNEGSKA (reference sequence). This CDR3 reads CSARAGTSGGLAYEQCF. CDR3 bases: TGCAGTGCTAGAGCCGGGACTAGCGGGGGTCTCGCCTACGAGCAGTGCTTC.

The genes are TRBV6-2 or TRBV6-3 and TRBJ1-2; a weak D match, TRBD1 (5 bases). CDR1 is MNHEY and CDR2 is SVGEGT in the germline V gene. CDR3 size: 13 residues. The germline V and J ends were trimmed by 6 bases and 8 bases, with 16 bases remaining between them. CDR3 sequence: CASRHGGDDGYTF. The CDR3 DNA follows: TGTGCCAGCAGGCACGGGGGAGACGACGGCTACACCTTC.

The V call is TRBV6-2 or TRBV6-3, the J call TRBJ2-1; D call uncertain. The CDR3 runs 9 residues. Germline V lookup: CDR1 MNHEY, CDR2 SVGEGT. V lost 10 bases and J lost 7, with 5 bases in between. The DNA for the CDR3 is TGTGCCACCCGTAATGAGCAGTTCTTC. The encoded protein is CATRNEQFF.

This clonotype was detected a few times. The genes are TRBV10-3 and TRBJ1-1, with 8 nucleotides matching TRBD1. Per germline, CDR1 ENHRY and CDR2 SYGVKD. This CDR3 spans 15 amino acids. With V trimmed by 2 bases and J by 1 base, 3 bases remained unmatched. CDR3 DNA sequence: TGTGCCATCAGTGAGGGAGGGACAGGGAACACTGAAGCTTTCTTT. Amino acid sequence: CAISEGGTGNTEAFF.

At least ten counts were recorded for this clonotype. This CDR3 is CASSPSQVLLNTEAFF. In DNA form, the CDR3 reads TGTGCCAGCAGTCCATCACAGGTTCTACTGAACACTGAAGCTTTCTTT. The gene calls are TRBV27 and TRBJ1-1, with a weak D call TRBD1 (5 bases). V was shortened by 5 bases and J by 0 bases, with 16 bases between the two germline ends. The germline CDR1 and CDR2 sequences are MNHEY and SMNVEV (reference sequence). This CDR3 comprises 16 residues.

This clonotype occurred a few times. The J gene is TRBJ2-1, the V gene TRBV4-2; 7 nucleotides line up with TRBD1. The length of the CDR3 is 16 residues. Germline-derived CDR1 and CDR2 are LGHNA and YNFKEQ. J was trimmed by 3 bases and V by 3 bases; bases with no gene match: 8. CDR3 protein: CASSHGTANYYNEQFF. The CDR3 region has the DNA TGTGCCAGCAGCCACGGGACAGCCAACTACTACAATGAGCAGTTCTTC.

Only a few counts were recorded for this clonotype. CDR3: CSARDPGEAGDEQYF. In DNA, the CDR3 is TGCAGTGCTAGAGACCCAGGGGAGGCAGGAGACGAGCAGTACTTC. This rearrangement joins TRBV20-1 to TRBJ2-7; perhaps D is TRBD1 or TRBD2 (6 bases each). V lost 0 bases, J lost 5 bases, and 17 bases lay in between. Germline V gene sequence: CDR1 DFQATT, CDR2 SNEGSKA (reference sequence). This CDR3 has 15 residues.

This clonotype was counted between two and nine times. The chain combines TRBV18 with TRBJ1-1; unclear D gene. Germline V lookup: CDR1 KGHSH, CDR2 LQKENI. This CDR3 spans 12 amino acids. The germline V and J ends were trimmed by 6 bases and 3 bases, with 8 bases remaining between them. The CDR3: CASSNLDTEAFF. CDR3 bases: TGTGCCAGCTCTAACCTGGACACTGAAGCTTTCTTT. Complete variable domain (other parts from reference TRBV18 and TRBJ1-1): NAGVMQNPRHLVRRRGQEARLRCSPMKGHSHVYWYRQLPEEGLKFMVYLQKENIIDESGMPKERFSAEFPKEGPSILRIQQVVRGDSAAYFCASSNLDTEAFFGQGTRLTVV.

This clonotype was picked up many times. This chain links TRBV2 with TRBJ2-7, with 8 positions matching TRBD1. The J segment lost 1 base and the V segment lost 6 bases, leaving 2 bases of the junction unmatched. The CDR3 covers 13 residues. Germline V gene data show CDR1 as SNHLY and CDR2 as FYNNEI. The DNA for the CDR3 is TGTGCCAGCAGGGGACAGGAATCCTACGAGCAGTACTTC. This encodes CASRGQESYEQYF. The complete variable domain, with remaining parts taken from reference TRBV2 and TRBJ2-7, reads EPEVTQTPSHQVTQMGQEVILRCVPISNHLYFYWYRQILGQKVEFLVSFYNNEISEKSEIFDDQFSVERPDGSNFTLKIRSTKLEDSAMYFCASRGQESYEQYFGPGTRLTVT.

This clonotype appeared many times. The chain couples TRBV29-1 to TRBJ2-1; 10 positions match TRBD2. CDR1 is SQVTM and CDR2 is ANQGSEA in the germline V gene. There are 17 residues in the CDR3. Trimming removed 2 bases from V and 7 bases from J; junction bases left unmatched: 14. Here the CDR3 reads CSVEMGKAGGLRNEQFF. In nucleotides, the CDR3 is TGCAGCGTTGAAATGGGGAAAGCGGGAGGGTTGCGGAATGAGCAGTTCTTC.